This passage covers 14 T cell receptor beta chains from one sample sequenced in a study of T cell repertoires in cytomegalovirus infection. TCRdb reprocessed the reads via MiXCR and lists one record per CDR3 protein. The data contain 800,000 to 950,000 distinct CDR3 sequences, about 31% of them singletons. What these receptors recognize is not known. Sequencing used cultured CD8+ T cells from PBMCs, obtained from culture after CMV antigen stimulation. These receptors were collected from a human donor in good health (CMV status not recorded). Some clones in this sample may be carry-over from other donors' samples.

The chain carries TRBV6-4 and TRBJ2-3, with D possibly TRBD2 on 6 matching bases. Trimming took 4 bases from V and 3 from J, leaving 14 bases between them. CDR1 and CDR2 from the germline V gene are MRHNA and SNTAGT. The CDR3 sequence is 15 residues long. CDR3 DNA: TGTGCCAGCAGTGCCACTAGCTCCAAAACAGATACGCAGTATTTT. It encodes CASSATSSKTDTQYF.

The rearrangement joins TRBV11-2 to TRBJ2-2; D ambiguous. The V and J ends lost 5 bases and 5 bases respectively, with 15 bases between them. Germline V gene data show CDR1 as SGHAT and CDR2 as FQNNGV. The CDR3 is 15 residues long. CDR3 sequence: CASSLLRGVTGELFF. CDR3 in DNA: TGTGCCAGCAGCCTCCTGCGTGGGGTTACCGGGGAGCTGTTTTTT.

This clonotype has a handful of counts. This sequence joins TRBV7-9 and TRBJ1-2, with TRBD1 matching over 7 bases. In germline, CDR1 is SEHNR, CDR2 FQNEAQ (reference sequence). The junction had 20 bases not matched to a gene; V was cut back by 5 bases and J by 8 bases. This CDR3 region has 17 residues. The CDR3 reads CASSPVGGQAVGGGYTF. The CDR3 region has the DNA TGTGCCAGCAGCCCAGTTGGCGGACAGGCGGTAGGCGGAGGCTACACCTTC.

This sequence joins TRBV12-3 or TRBV12-4 and TRBJ2-7; TRBD2 might be the D (7 bases). V dropped 6 bases and J dropped 7 bases, with 10 bases sitting between them. CDR3 length: 11 amino acids. This chain's CDR3 is CASRAGAEQYF. The DNA for the CDR3 is TGTGCCAGCAGGGCGGGGGCAGAGCAGTACTTC.

This clonotype was seen more than once but under ten times. This sequence joins TRBV29-1 and TRBJ1-2; D unresolved. CDR1 SQVTM and CDR2 ANQGSEA come from the germline V gene. The CDR3 runs 12 residues. V was shortened by 5 bases and J by 5 bases, with 12 bases between the two germline ends. CDR3 region: CSVLTRGYGYTF. The CDR3 nucleotides read TGCAGCGTTTTGACTAGAGGGTATGGCTACACCTTC.

In this sample, this clonotype turned up a few times. The chain combines TRBV7-9 with TRBJ2-1; 9 positions agree with TRBD1. CDR1 is SEHNR, CDR2 FQNEAQ, per germline (reference sequence). The CDR3 is 16 residues long. The junction had 11 bases not matched to a gene; V was cut back by 4 bases and J by 7 bases. Here the CDR3 DNA reads TGTGCCAGCAGCTCGACTACAGGGGGCATTAGTAATGAGCAGTTCTTC. Translated: CASSSTTGGISNEQFF.

The V gene is TRBV20-1, the J gene TRBJ1-2; no clear D. The CDR3 sequence is 11 residues long. Germline CDR1 and CDR2: DFQATT and SNEGSKA (reference sequence). The V end was cut by 6 bases, the J end by 3 bases, with 8 bases between. The CDR3 region has the DNA TGCAGTGCCCCCGGATACTATGGCTACACCTTC. Residues: CSAPGYYGYTF.

This clonotype turned up a few times. This chain uses TRBV7-6 with TRBJ2-3; TRBD2 matches 10 bases. The germline V gene encodes CDR1 SGHVS and CDR2 FNYEAQ. The CDR3 contains 15 residues. Trimming cost V 5 bases and J 4 bases; bases outside gene matches: 6. The CDR3 loop is CASSHSGGPPDTQYF. The CDR3 DNA reads TGTGCCAGCAGCCATAGCGGGGGGCCCCCAGATACGCAGTATTTT.

V and J are TRBV24-1 and TRBJ1-5; D unresolved. The germline CDR1 and CDR2 sequences are KGHDR and SFDVKD. The CDR3 is 14 residues long. Trimming pared 7 bases from V and 0 bases from J, leaving 9 bases between. Here the CDR3 reads CATSDPYSNQPQHF. CDR3 bases: TGTGCCACCAGCGACCCTTATAGCAATCAGCCCCAGCATTTT.

This clonotype was observed many times. The chain is built from TRBV6-2 or TRBV6-3 and TRBJ1-1, with TRBD1 as a possible D gene (5 bases). This CDR3 comprises 16 residues. The germline V gene encodes CDR1 MNHEY and CDR2 SVGEGT. Trimming stripped 7 bases from V and 0 bases from J, with 18 bases between. CDR3 sequence (DNA): TGTGCCAGCAATATCCCGGGGGGGTCGGTGAACACTGAAGCTTTCTTT. This gives the protein CASNIPGGSVNTEAFF.

This clonotype was found many times. The genes are TRBV7-6 and TRBJ2-2; D not resolved. Germline assignment: CDR1 SGHVS and CDR2 FNYEAQ. The CDR3 extends over 17 amino acids. Trimming took 3 bases from V and 5 from J, leaving 19 bases between them. CDR3 sequence (DNA): TGTGCCAGCAGCTTTGAGCAGGCACCAGGATCAACCGGGGAGCTGTTTTTT. Its translation is CASSFEQAPGSTGELFF.

V gene TRBV5-5 combines with J gene TRBJ2-2, with D uncertain. The germline V and J ends were trimmed by 2 bases and 0 bases, with 14 bases remaining between them. Germline lookup yields CDR1 SGHKS and CDR2 YYEKEE (reference sequence). This CDR3 contains 17 residues. In DNA form, the CDR3 reads TGTGCCAGCAGCTTTTCGAAGCGCCCAGCGAACACCGGGGAGCTGTTTTTT. This codes for CASSFSKRPANTGELFF.

The chain joins TRBV7-2 to TRBJ1-1; TRBD1 might be the D (5 bases). V gave up 3 bases and J gave up 7 bases, with 12 bases separating them. The germline gives CDR1 SGHTA, CDR2 FQGNSA. CDR3 length equals 13 residues. Here the CDR3 DNA reads TGTGCCAGCAGCTTCGGGCAGGGAGTTGAAGCTTTCTTT. It encodes CASSFGQGVEAFF.

This chain connects TRBV20-1 to TRBJ2-2; tentative D call: TRBD2 (5 bases). Looked up from germline, CDR1 is DFQATT and CDR2 is SNEGSKA (reference sequence). V gave up 3 bases and J gave up 4 bases, with 12 bases separating them. The CDR3 consists of 14 residues. CDR3 loop: CSASHRGGTGELFF. CDR3 sequence (DNA): TGCAGTGCTAGTCACCGGGGTGGCACCGGGGAGCTGTTTTTT.